A selection of T cell receptor beta chains follows, all from one sample in a study of cytomegalovirus exposure and HLA in healthy donors. Method: immunoSEQ multiplex PCR; TCRdb's copy keeps in-frame clones and lacks some. This sample carries over 150,000 clones, 70% to 90% of them seen once, and the ten largest clones take around 20%. Sequenced input: PBMCs. Every receptor here comes from a man aged 18 to 29 in good health and CMV-seropositive. Each CDR3 is given with its conserved first and last residue. A D gene is named only where the DNA matches it firmly. Clone size is stated in some rows and not others, as once, few, many or a class when expanded.

D: TRBD2; J: TRBJ2-7; V: TRBV13; size: .; length: 15; DNA: TGTGCCAGCAGCGGCGGGGCTAGCGGGAGGTACGAGCAGTACTTC; CDR3: CASSGGASGRYEQYF
D: TRBD1; J: TRBJ2-1; V: TRBV7-9; size: .; length: 17; DNA: TGTGCCAGCAGCCAACCCCCCCGCCAGGGGGTTTACAATGAGCAGTTCTTC; CDR3: CASSQPPRQGVYNEQFF
D: .; J: TRBJ2-5; V: TRBV7-6; size: .; length: 14; DNA: TGTGCCAGCAGCCCGAGGCAGTACCAAGAGACCCAGTACTTC; CDR3: CASSPRQYQETQYF
D: TRBD2; J: TRBJ2-1; V: TRBV12-5; size: .; length: 18; DNA: TGTGCTAGTGGTTTAGGACCGGCGTGGACTAGCAGCCACAATGAGCAGTTCTTC; CDR3: CASGLGPAWTSSHNEQFF
D: TRBD2; J: TRBJ2-1; V: TRBV18; size: .; length: 16; DNA: TGTGCCAGCTCACCACGAACTAGCGGGAATGGGGTTGAGCAGTTCTTC; CDR3: CASSPRTSGNGVEQFF
D: TRBD2; J: TRBJ2-1; V: TRBV2; size: .; length: 15; DNA: TGTGCCAGCAGTCCTAGCGGGAGCTCCTACAATGAGCAGTTCTTC; CDR3: CASSPSGSSYNEQFF
D: TRBD2; J: TRBJ2-2; V: TRBV10-3; size: .; length: 14; DNA: TGTGCCATCAGGGATAGCGGGGGAAACGGGGAGCTGTTTTTT; CDR3: CAIRDSGGNGELFF
D: .; J: TRBJ2-7; V: TRBV28; size: few; length: 15; DNA: TGTGCCAGCAGCTCGGCCGGGACTGACTCCTACGAGCAGTACTTC; CDR3: CASSSAGTDSYEQYF
D: .; J: TRBJ1-1; V: TRBV5-4; size: .; length: 14; DNA: TGTGCCAGCAGCTCCCCGGCAGGGAACACTGAAGCTTTCTTT; CDR3: CASSSPAGNTEAFF
D: TRBD1; J: TRBJ1-1; V: TRBV9; size: .; length: 17; DNA: TGTGCCAGCAGCGTAGAGGTAGGGGGCGAATCGGACACTGAAGCTTTCTTT; CDR3: CASSVEVGGESDTEAFF
D: TRBD1; J: TRBJ2-7; V: TRBV27; size: .; length: 16; DNA: TGTGCCAGCAGTTTTCGACAGACAGGGGGTACATACGAGCAGTACTTC; CDR3: CASSFRQTGGTYEQYF
D: .; J: TRBJ1-2; V: TRBV30; size: .; length: 13; DNA: TGTGCCTGGAGTGTACTTAACGGGTATGGCTACACCTTC; CDR3: CAWSVLNGYGYTF
D: .; J: TRBJ1-1; V: TRBV11-2; size: .; length: 12; DNA: TGTGCCAGCAGCCGAGGCCCCACTGAAGCTTTCTTT; CDR3: CASSRGPTEAFF
D: .; J: TRBJ2-2; V: TRBV5-4; size: .; length: 15; DNA: TGTGCCAGCAGCTTCCAGGACAGAAACACCGGGGAGCTGTTTTTT; CDR3: CASSFQDRNTGELFF
D: TRBD2; J: TRBJ2-2; V: TRBV4-2; size: .; length: 19; DNA: TGTGCCAGCAGCCAAGAAGAAGTCCTAGCGGGAATGGGGACCGGGGAGCTGTTTTTT; CDR3: CASSQEEVLAGMGTGELFF
D: .; J: TRBJ1-1; V: TRBV10-1; size: .; length: 14; DNA: TGCGCCAGCCCATTACCTAGGGGGAACACTGAAGCTTTCTTT; CDR3: CASPLPRGNTEAFF
D: TRBD1; J: TRBJ2-1; V: TRBV4-3; size: .; length: 16; DNA: TGCGCCAGCCCACGCGACAGGGAAAATAGTGGCAATGAGCAGTTCTTC; CDR3: CASPRDRENSGNEQFF
D: TRBD1; J: TRBJ1-2; V: TRBV7-3; size: .; length: 16; DNA: TGTGCCAGCAGCTTAGGCGTTGTCGGGACAGGAGATGGCTACACCTTC; CDR3: CASSLGVVGTGDGYTF
D: .; J: TRBJ2-5; V: TRBV9; size: .; length: 14; DNA: TGTGCCAGCAGCTCCCCCGTGGCCCAAGAGACCCAGTACTTC; CDR3: CASSSPVAQETQYF
D: TRBD1; J: TRBJ1-2; V: TRBV5-4; size: .; length: 13; DNA: TGTGCCAGCAGCCTGGACAGGGCTTATGGCTACACCTTC; CDR3: CASSLDRAYGYTF
D: .; J: TRBJ2-2; V: TRBV7-3; size: few; length: 13; DNA: TGTGCCAGCAGCTTCGCCGGGACCGGGGAGCTGTTTTTT; CDR3: CASSFAGTGELFF
D: TRBD1; J: TRBJ1-5; V: TRBV19; size: .; length: 16; DNA: TGTGCCATCGGACAGGGGGCTTCTTATGGCAATCAGCCCCAGCATTTT; CDR3: CAIGQGASYGNQPQHF
D: TRBD1; J: TRBJ2-3; V: TRBV15; size: .; length: 17; DNA: TGTGCCACCAGCGGGATGACAGGGGCCCGGCGGACAGATACGCAGTATTTT; CDR3: CATSGMTGARRTDTQYF